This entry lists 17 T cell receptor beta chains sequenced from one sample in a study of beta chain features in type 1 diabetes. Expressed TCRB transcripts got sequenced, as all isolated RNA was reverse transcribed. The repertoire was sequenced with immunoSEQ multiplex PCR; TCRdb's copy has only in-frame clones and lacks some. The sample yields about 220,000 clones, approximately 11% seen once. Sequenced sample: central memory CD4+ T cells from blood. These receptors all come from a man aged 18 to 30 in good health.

CDR3: CASSHSGSSYNEQFF. DNA of the CDR3: TGTGCCAGCAGCCATAGCGGGAGCTCCTACAATGAGCAGTTCTTC. The chain links TRBV7-8 to TRBJ2-1; 9 bases line up with TRBD2. The CDR3 length is 15 residues. Germline V CDR1 and CDR2: SGHVS, FQNEAQ. The ends lost 5 bases at V and 0 bases at J; junction bases unmatched: 2.

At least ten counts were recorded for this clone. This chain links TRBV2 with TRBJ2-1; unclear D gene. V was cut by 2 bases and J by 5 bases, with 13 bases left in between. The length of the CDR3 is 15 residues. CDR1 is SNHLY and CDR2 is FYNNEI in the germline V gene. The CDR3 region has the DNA TGTGCCAGCAGTGAAAGGCAGGCGAGAAACAATGAGCAGTTCTTC. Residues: CASSERQARNNEQFF.

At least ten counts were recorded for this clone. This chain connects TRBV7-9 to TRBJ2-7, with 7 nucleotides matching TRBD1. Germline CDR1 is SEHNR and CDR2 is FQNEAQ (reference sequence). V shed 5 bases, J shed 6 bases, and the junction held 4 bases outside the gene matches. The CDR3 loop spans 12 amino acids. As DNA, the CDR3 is TGTGCCAGCAGCACCGCAGGGGGCGAGCAGTACTTC. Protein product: CASSTAGGEQYF.

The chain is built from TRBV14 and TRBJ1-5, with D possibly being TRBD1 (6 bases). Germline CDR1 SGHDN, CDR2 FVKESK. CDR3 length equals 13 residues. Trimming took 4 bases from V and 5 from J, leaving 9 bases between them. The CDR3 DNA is TGTGCCAGCAGCCTTTACAGGGATCAGCCCCAGCATTTT. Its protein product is CASSLYRDQPQHF.

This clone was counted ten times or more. In DNA form, the CDR3 reads TGTGCCAGCAGCCCCCGGATAGCGGGATACAATGAGCAGTTCTTC. Protein product: CASSPRIAGYNEQFF. V gene TRBV11-2 combines with J gene TRBJ2-1; TRBD2 aligns across 8 bases. Germline values: CDR1 SGHAT, CDR2 FQNNGV. The V and J ends lost 5 bases and 4 bases, in that order; junction bases with no gene match: 7. There are 15 residues in the CDR3.

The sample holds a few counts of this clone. The CDR3: CASSLGTGGTDTQYF. CDR3 bases: TGTGCCAGCAGCCTCGGGACAGGGGGGACAGATACGCAGTATTTT. The V and J genes are TRBV11-3 and TRBJ2-3; 11 bases line up with TRBD1. The CDR3 covers 15 residues. Trimming took 5 bases from V and 3 from J; bases not matched to a gene: 4. CDR1 and CDR2 (germline): SGHNT, YENEEA.

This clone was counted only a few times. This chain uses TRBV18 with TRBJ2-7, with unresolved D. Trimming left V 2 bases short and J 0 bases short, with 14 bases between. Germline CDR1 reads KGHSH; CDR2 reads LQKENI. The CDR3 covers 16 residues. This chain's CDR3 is CASSPTPPSISYEQYF. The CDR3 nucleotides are TGTGCCAGCTCACCAACGCCCCCGTCCATCTCCTACGAGCAGTACTTC.

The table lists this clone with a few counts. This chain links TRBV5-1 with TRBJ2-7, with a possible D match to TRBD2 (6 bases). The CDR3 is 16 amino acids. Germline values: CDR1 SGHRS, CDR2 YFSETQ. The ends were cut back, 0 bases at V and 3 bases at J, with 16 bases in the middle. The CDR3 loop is CASSLGVGGMLYEQYF. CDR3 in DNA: TGCGCCAGCAGCTTGGGGGTAGGCGGGATGCTCTACGAGCAGTACTTC.

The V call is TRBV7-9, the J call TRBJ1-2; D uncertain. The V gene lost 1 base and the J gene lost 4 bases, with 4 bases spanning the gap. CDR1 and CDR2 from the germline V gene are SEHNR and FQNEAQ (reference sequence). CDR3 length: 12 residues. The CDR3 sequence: CASSLEFYGYTF. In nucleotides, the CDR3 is TGTGCCAGCAGCTTAGAATTCTATGGCTACACCTTC.

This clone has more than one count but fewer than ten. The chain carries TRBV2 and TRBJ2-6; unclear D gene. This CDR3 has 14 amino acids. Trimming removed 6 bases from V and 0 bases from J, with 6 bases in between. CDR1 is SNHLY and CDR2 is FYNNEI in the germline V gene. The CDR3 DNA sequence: TGTGCCAGCAGCCAAACCTCTGGGGCCAACGTCCTGACTTTC. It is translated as CASSQTSGANVLTF.

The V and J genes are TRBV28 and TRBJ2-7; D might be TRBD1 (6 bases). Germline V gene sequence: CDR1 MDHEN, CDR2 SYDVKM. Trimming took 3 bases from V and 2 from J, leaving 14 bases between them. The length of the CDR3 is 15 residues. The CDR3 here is CASSFEGERPYEQYF. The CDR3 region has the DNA TGTGCCAGCAGTTTCGAGGGGGAAAGGCCCTACGAGCAGTACTTC.

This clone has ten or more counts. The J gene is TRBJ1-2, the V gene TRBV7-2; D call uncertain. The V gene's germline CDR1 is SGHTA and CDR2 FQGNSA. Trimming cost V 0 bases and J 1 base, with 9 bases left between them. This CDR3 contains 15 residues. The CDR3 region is CASSLAWRDNYGYTF. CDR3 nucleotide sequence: TGTGCCAGCAGCTTAGCGTGGCGGGATAACTATGGCTACACCTTC.

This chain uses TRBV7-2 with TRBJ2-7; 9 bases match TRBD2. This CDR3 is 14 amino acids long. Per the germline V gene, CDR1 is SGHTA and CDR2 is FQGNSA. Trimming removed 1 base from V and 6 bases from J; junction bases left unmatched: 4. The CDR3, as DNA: TGTGCCAGCAGCTTAGTAGCGGGAGATATCGAGCAGTACTTC. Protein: CASSLVAGDIEQYF.

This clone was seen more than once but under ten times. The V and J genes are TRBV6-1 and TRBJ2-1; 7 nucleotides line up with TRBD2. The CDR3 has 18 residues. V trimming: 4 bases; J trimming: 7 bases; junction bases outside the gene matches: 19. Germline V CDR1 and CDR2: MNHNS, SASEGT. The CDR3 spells CASSGIAGRVGASNEQFF. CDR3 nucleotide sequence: TGTGCCAGCAGTGGAATAGCGGGCCGGGTGGGCGCCTCAAATGAGCAGTTCTTC.

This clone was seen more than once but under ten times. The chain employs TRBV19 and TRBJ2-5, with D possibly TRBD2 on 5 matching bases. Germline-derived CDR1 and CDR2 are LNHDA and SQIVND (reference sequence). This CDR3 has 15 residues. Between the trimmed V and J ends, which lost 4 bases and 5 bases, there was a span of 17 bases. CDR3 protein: CASSKPGPTGETQYF. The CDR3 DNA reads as TGTGCCAGTAGTAAGCCGGGCCCCACGGGGGAGACCCAGTACTTC.

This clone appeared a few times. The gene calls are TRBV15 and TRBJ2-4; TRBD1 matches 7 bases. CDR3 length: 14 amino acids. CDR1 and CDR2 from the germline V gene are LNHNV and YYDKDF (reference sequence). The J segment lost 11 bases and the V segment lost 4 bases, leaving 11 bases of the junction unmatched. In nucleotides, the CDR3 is TGTGCCACCAGCACGGGGACAGTGGGGGTTTTTCAGTACTTC. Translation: CATSTGTVGVFQYF.

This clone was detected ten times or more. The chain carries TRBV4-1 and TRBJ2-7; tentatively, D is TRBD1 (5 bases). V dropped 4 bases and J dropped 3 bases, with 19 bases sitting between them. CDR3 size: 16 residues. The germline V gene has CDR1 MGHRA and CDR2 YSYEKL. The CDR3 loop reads CASSLHPRTRDYEQYF. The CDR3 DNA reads TGCGCCAGCAGCCTGCATCCTAGGACAAGAGACTACGAGCAGTACTTC.